Below are 8 T cell receptor beta chains sequenced from a single sample in a study of cytomegalovirus exposure and HLA in healthy donors. PCR amplification relied on 60 Vbeta primers (plus 13 Jbeta primers). TCRdb's table, derived via immunoSEQ multiplex PCR, lists solely in-frame clones and lacks some. The sample holds about 160,000 clones, roughly 80% seen once. Specimen: PBMCs. These receptor sequences come from a man in his fifties in good health and CMV-seropositive.

The chain uses TRBV7-9 and TRBJ1-3; D is perhaps TRBD1 (5 bases). Germline V lookup: CDR1 SEHNR, CDR2 FQNEAQ (reference sequence). The CDR3 covers 15 residues. Deletions cut 0 bases from V and 1 base from J, with 7 bases between. CDR3 sequence (DNA): TGTGCCAGCAGCTTAGCAGGGACTTCTGGAAACACCATATATTTT. This gives the protein CASSLAGTSGNTIYF.

The V gene is TRBV9, the J gene TRBJ2-7, with D maybe TRBD2 (5 bases). CDR1 and CDR2 from the germline V gene are SGDLS and YYNGEE. V was cut by 4 bases and J by 2 bases, with 16 bases left in between. The CDR3 contains 15 residues. CDR3 loop: CASSPTAGSTYEQYF. The CDR3 DNA sequence: TGTGCCAGCAGCCCCACCGCGGGCAGCACCTACGAGCAGTACTTC.

V usage is TRBV9 and J usage is TRBJ2-1, with 8 nucleotides matching TRBD2. With V trimmed by 0 bases and J by 7 bases, 12 bases remained unmatched. In germline, CDR1 is SGDLS, CDR2 YYNGEE. The CDR3 sequence is 17 residues long. CDR3 DNA: TGTGCCAGCAGCGTAGATGTCGGGGGGGTGTGGGGTAATGAGCAGTTCTTC. This sequence encodes CASSVDVGGVWGNEQFF.

V is TRBV2 and J is TRBJ2-7; D is unclear. The CDR3 extends over 14 amino acids. Trimming shortened V by 5 bases and J by 3 bases, and 14 bases separated the two germline ends. In germline, CDR1 is SNHLY, CDR2 FYNNEI. As DNA, the CDR3 is TGTGCCAGCAGTCTGTCGACTTCCTACTACGAGCAGTACTTC. Translating gives CASSLSTSYYEQYF.

CDR3 DNA sequence: TGTGCCATCAAGCAGAACACTGAAGCTTTCTTT. It yields the protein CAIKQNTEAFF. The chain employs TRBV10-3 and TRBJ1-1; D gene ambiguous. The germline V gene encodes CDR1 ENHRY and CDR2 SYGVKD. The V end lost 7 bases, the J end lost 1 base, and 4 bases lay between the germline ends. The CDR3 contains 11 residues.

This chain links TRBV19 with TRBJ2-3; 11 bases map to TRBD2. The CDR3 has 18 amino acids. Germline V gene sequence: CDR1 LNHDA, CDR2 SQIVND (reference sequence). V was clipped by 0 bases and J by 3 bases; unmatched bases: 8. The CDR3 nucleotides read TGTGCCAGTAGTATAGATTACAGCCTAGCGGGGGGTACAGATACGCAGTATTTT. Translated: CASSIDYSLAGGTDTQYF.

The rearrangement joins TRBV5-4 to TRBJ2-1; maybe TRBD2 (5 bases). V shed 3 bases and J shed 12 bases, with 10 bases lying between them. Germline assignment: CDR1 SGHNT and CDR2 YYREEE (reference sequence). The CDR3 totals 11 residues. Here the CDR3 reads CASSSEVVQFF. The CDR3, as DNA: TGTGCCAGCAGCTCGGAGGTTGTGCAGTTCTTC.

J is TRBJ2-7 and V is TRBV5-1, with 9 bases lining up with TRBD1. CDR3 length: 17 amino acids. J lost 3 bases, V lost 0 bases, and 10 bases had no gene match. Germline CDR1 SGHRS, CDR2 YFSETQ. The CDR3 protein is CASSLGPPGQGFYEQYF. The CDR3 nucleotides read TGCGCCAGCAGCTTGGGGCCGCCCGGACAGGGGTTCTACGAGCAGTACTTC.